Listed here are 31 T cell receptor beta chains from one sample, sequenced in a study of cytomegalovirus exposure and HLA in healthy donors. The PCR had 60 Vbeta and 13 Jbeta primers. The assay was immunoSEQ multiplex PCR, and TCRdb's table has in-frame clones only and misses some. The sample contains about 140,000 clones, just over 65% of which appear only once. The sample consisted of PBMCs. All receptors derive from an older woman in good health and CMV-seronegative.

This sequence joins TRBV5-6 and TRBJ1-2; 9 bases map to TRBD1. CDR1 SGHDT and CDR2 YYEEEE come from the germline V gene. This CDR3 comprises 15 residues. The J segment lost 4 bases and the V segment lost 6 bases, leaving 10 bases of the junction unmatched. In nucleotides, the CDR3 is TGTGCCAGCATCCGCCGGGACAGGGCATTCTATGGCTACACCTTC. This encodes CASIRRDRAFYGYTF.

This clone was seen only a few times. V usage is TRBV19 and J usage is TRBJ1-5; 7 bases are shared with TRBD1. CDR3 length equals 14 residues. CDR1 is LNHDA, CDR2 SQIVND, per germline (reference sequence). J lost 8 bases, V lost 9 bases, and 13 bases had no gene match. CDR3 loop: CASKDRYAMKPQHF. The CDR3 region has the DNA TGTGCCAGCAAGGACAGGTACGCGATGAAGCCCCAGCATTTT.

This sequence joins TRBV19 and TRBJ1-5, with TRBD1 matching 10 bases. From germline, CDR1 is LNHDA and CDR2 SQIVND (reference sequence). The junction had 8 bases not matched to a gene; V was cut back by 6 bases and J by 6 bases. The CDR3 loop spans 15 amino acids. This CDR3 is CASRERQGAFQPQHF. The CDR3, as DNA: TGTGCCAGTAGGGAGAGACAGGGGGCGTTTCAGCCCCAGCATTTT.

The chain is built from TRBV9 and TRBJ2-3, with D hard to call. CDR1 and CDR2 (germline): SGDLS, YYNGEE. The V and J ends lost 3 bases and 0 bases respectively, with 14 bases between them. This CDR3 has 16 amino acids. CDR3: CASSGVTPFSTDTQYF. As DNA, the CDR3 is TGTGCCAGCAGCGGGGTGACTCCTTTTAGCACAGATACGCAGTATTTT.

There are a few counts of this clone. In nucleotides, the CDR3 is TGCGCCAGCAGCCCGGGGGGAACGGGCGTGAACACCGGGGAGCTGTTTTTT. As protein: CASSPGGTGVNTGELFF. V and J are TRBV5-1 and TRBJ2-2, with 7 positions matching TRBD2. After removal of 4 bases from V and 1 base from J, the junction contained 10 bases not matched to a gene. Germline CDR1 and CDR2: SGHRS and YFSETQ. CDR3 length equals 17 residues.

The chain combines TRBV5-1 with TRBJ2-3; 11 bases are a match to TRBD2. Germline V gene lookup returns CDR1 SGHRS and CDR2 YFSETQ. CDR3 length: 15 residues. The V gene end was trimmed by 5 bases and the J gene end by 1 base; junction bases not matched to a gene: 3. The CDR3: CASRSGLAGTDTQYF. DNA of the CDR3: TGCGCCAGCAGATCGGGACTAGCGGGCACAGATACGCAGTATTTT.

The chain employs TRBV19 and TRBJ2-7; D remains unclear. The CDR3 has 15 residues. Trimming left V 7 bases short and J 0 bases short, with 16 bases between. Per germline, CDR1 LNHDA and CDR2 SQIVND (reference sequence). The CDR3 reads CASTFSSPGSYEQYF. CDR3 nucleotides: TGTGCCAGTACTTTCTCCTCCCCGGGCTCCTACGAGCAGTACTTC.

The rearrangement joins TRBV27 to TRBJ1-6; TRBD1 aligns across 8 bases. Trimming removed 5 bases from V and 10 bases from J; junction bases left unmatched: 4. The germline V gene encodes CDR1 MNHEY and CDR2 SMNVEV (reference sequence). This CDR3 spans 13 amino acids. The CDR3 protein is CASSMTGESPLHF. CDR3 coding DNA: TGTGCCAGCAGTATGACAGGGGAGTCACCCCTCCACTTT.

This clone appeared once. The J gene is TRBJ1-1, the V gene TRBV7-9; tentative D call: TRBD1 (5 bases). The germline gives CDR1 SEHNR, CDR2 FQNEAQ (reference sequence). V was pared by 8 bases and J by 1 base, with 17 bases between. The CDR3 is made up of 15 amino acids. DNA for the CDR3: TGTGCCAGCCGAATTACGACAGTCCCGAACACTGAAGCTTTCTTT. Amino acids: CASRITTVPNTEAFF.

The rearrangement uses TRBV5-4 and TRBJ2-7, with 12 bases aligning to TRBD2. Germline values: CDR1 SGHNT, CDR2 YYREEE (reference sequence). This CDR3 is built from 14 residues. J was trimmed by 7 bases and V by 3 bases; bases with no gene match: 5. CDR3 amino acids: CASSSLAGGREQYF. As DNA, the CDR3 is TGTGCCAGCAGCTCTCTAGCGGGGGGGCGTGAGCAGTACTTC.

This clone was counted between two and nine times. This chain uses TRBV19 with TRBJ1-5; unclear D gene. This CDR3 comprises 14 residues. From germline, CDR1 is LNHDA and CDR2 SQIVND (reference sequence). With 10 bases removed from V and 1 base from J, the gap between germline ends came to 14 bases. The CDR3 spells CATVLTNSNQPQHF. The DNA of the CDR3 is TGTGCCACAGTGCTGACAAACAGCAATCAGCCCCAGCATTTT.

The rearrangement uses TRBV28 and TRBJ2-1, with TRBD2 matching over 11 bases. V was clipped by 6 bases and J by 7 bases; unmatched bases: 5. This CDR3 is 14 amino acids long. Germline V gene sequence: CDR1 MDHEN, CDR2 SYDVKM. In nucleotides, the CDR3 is TGTGCCAGCAGACCCGGGACTAGCGGAAATGAGCAGTTCTTC. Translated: CASRPGTSGNEQFF.

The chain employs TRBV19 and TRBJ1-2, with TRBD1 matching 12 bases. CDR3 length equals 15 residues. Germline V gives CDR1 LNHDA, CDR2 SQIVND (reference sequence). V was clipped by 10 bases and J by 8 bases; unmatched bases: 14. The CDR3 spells CAKTTWGDRGHGYTF. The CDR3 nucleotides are TGTGCCAAGACGACATGGGGGGACAGGGGGCACGGCTACACCTTC.

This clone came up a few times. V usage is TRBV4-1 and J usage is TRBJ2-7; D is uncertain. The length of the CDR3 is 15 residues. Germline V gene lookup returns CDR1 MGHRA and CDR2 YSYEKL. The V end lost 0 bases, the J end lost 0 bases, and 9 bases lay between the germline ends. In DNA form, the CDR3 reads TGCGCCAGCAGCCAAGATGTTACCAGCTCCTACGAGCAGTACTTC. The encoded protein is CASSQDVTSSYEQYF.

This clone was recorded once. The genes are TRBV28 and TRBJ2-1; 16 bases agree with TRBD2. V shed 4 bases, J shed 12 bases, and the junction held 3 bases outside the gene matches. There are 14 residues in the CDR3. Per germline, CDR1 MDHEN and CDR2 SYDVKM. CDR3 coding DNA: TGTGCCAGCAGTTCCGGGACTAGCGGGGGGGGGCAGTTCTTC. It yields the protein CASSSGTSGGGQFF.

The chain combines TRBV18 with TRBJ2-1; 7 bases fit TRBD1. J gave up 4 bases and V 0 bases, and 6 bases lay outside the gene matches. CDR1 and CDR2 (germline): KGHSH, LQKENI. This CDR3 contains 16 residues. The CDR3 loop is CASSPPHRGLYNEQFF. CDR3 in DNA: TGTGCCAGCTCACCACCGCACAGGGGTCTGTACAATGAGCAGTTCTTC.

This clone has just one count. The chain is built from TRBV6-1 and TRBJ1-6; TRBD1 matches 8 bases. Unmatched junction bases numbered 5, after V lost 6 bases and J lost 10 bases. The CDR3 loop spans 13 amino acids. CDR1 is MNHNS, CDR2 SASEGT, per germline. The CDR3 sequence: CASRGTGGSPLHF. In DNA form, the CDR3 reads TGTGCCAGCAGGGGAACAGGGGGATCACCCCTCCACTTT.

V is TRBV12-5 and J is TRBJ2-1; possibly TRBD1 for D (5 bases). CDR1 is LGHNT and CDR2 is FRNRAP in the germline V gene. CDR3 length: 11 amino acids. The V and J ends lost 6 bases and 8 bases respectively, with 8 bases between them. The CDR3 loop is CASGRQHEQFF. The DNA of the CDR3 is TGTGCTAGTGGAAGACAGCATGAGCAGTTCTTC.

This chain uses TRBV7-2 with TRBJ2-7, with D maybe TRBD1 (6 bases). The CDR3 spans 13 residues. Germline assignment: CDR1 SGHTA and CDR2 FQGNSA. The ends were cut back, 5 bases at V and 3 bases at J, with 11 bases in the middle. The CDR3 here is CASSPDRYYEQYF. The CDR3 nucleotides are TGTGCCAGCAGCCCCGACAGGTACTACGAGCAGTACTTC.

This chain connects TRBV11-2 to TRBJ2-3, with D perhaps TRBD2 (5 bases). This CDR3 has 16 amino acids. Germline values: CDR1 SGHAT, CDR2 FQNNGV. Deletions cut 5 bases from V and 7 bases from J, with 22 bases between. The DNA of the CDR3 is TGTGCCAGCAGCCCACCGGGGAGAGAGAGGGTGAATACGCAGTATTTT. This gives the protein CASSPPGRERVNTQYF.

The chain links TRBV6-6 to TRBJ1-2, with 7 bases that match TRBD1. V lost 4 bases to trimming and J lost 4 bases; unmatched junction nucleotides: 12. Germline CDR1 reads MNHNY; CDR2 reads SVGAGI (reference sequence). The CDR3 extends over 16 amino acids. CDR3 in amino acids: CASSSPGTAKGYGYTF. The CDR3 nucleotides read TGTGCCAGCAGTTCGCCCGGGACAGCCAAGGGCTATGGCTACACCTTC.

The CDR3 nucleotides are TGCGCCAGCAGCCACGATAGAGGGACGCAGTATTTT. As protein: CASSHDRGTQYF. This chain links TRBV4-3 with TRBJ2-3; a possible D gene is TRBD2 (5 bases). The CDR3 totals 12 residues. Trimming took off 3 bases at V and 9 bases at J, with 10 bases between the two ends. In germline, CDR1 is LGHNA, CDR2 YSLEER.

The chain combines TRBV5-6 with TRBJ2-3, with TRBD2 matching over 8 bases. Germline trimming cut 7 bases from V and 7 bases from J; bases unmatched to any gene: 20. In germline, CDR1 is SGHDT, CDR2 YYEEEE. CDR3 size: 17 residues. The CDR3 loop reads CASLSQPGAGVEHTQYF. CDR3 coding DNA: TGTGCCAGCCTGTCTCAACCCGGAGCGGGAGTCGAGCATACGCAGTATTTT.

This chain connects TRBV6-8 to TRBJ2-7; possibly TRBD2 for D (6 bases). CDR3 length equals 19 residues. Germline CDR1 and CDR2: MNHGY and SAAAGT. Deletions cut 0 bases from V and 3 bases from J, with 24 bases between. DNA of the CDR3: TGTGCCAGCAGTTACTCGGCTTATGATCCGGCAGAGGACTACTACGAGCAGTACTTC. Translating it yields CASSYSAYDPAEDYYEQYF.

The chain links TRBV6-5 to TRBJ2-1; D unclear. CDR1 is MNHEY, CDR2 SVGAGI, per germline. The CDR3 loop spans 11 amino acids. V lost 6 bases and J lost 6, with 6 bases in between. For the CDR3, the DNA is TGTGCCAGCAGATTATTCAATGAGCAGTTCTTC. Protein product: CASRLFNEQFF.

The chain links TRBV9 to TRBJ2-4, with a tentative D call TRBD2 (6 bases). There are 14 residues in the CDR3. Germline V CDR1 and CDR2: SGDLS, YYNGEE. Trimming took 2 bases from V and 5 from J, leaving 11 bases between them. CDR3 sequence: CASSVAGSENIQYF. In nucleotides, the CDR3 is TGTGCCAGCAGCGTGGCGGGGTCTGAAAACATTCAGTACTTC.

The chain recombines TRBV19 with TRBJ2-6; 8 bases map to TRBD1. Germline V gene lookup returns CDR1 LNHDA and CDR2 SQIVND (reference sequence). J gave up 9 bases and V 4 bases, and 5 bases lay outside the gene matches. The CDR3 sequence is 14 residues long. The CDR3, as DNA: TGTGCCAGTAGTACAGGACAGGGAGGCAACGTCCTGACTTTC. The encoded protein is CASSTGQGGNVLTF.

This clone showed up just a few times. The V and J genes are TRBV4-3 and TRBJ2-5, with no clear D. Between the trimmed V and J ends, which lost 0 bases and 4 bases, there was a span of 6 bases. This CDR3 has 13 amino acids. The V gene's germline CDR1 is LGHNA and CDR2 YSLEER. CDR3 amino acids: CASSQDGGETQYF. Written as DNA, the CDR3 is TGCGCCAGCAGCCAAGACGGTGGAGAGACCCAGTACTTC.

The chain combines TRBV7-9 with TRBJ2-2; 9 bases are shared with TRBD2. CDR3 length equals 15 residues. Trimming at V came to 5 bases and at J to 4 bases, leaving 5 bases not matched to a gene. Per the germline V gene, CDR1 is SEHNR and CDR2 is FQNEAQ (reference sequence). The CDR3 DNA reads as TGTGCCAGCAGCGGTAGCGGGGGTTCCACCGGGGAGCTGTTTTTT. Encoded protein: CASSGSGGSTGELFF.

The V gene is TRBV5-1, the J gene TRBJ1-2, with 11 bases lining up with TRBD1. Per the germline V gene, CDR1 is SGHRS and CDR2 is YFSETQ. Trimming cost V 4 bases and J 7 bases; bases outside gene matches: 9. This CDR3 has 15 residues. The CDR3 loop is CASSAGTGGQGGYTF. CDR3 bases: TGCGCCAGCAGCGCCGGGACAGGGGGTCAGGGTGGCTACACCTTC.

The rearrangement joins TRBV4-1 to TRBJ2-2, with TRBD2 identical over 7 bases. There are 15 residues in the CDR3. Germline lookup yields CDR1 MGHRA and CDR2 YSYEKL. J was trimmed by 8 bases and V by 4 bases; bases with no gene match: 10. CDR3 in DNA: TGCGCCAGCAGCCCGGGGGGAGCGAGTCCGGGGGAGCTGTTTTTT. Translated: CASSPGGASPGELFF.